These T cell receptor beta chains were read from a single sample in a study of identical twins. Each CDR3 protein is one row after TCRdb ran MiXCR on the 5' RACE reads. The sample shows roughly 500,000 distinct CDR3 sequences, about 20% of them seen only once. These data also featured in a second study, about T cells expressing NK-cell markers.

Sequencing input: CD4+ T cells sorted from blood. These receptors came from a woman aged 18-30 years in good health. CDR3s include the opening cysteine and the closing phenylalanine or tryptophan. The order of the fields is D gene, CDR3 length, J gene, clone size, V gene, CDR3 protein, CDR3 DNA. A D gene is named only where the DNA matches it firmly. The size of a clone is reported for some rows only, either as once, few or many, or as a class for expanded clones.

.	11	TRBJ1-4	many	TRBV20-1	CSAAQSEKLFF	TGCAGTGCTGCACAAAGTGAAAAACTGTTTTTT
TRBD1	14	TRBJ2-2	.	TRBV10-1	CASSVADRAGELFF	TGCGCCAGCAGTGTTGCGGACAGGGCTGGGGAGCTGTTTTTT
TRBD2	13	TRBJ2-5	few	TRBV5-1	CASSRAGGKTQYF	TGCGCCAGCAGCCGTGCGGGGGGGAAGACCCAGTACTTC
TRBD2	17	TRBJ2-3	few	TRBV4-3	CASSQEVAGLSTDTQYF	TGCGCCAGCAGCCAAGAGGTAGCGGGACTCAGCACAGATACGCAGTATTTT
.	13	TRBJ1-1	few	TRBV18	CASSPNGASEAFF	TGTGCCAGCTCACCAAATGGGGCGAGTGAAGCTTTCTTT
.	15	TRBJ2-6	few	TRBV5-1	CASSSQISGANVLTF	TGCGCCAGCAGCTCACAGATATCTGGGGCCAACGTCCTGACTTTC
.	14	TRBJ1-1	.	TRBV5-1	CASSLQGVGAEAFF	TGCGCCAGCAGCTTACAGGGCGTTGGCGCTGAAGCTTTCTTT
.	11	TRBJ2-4	.	TRBV12-3/TRBV12-4	CASSFQRIQYF	TGTGCCAGCAGTTTTCAGCGCATTCAGTACTTC
.	15	TRBJ2-7	.	TRBV20-1	CSARLAVVSSYEQYF	TGCAGTGCTAGGCTGGCGGTTGTCAGCTCCTACGAGCAGTACTTC
.	13	TRBJ2-7	few	TRBV20-1	CSAMRDEPYEQYF	TGCAGTGCTATGCGGGACGAGCCCTACGAGCAGTACTTC